The clone carrying this T cell receptor beta chain was seen at least ten times. A read error may be the cause here, since a much bigger clone is one base away. The diagnosis was founded upon clinical symptoms, serum thyroxine, TRAb, thyroid ultrasound and orbital computed tomography. Germline lookup yields CDR1 KGHDR and CDR2 SFDVKD. The CDR3 has 14 amino acids. With 4 bases removed from V and 4 bases from J, the gap between germline ends came to 10 bases. The data are from a study of Graves' ophthalmopathy and Graves' hyperthyroidism. About the research overall: Peripheral blood was gathered at the point of initial diagnosis, before any treatment started.

Amplified TCR beta CDR3 regions were obtained using RNA transcripts as template. HTBI-primed RT-PCR formed the first round, and a multiplex PCR formed the second. TCRdb re-derived calls from the multiplex PCR reads in MiXCR, one entry per CDR3 protein. The sample comprises hundreds of thousands of distinct CDR3 sequences, roughly two fifths of which are singletons, and about 40% rests with the top ten. The V and J genes are TRBV24-1 and TRBJ1-5; D is ambiguous. This TCR came from an adult man with Graves' ophthalmopathy. The sample comprised peripheral blood. This CDR3 is CATSEVHLNQPQHF. In nucleotides, the CDR3 is TGTGCCACCAGTGAGGTGCATCTGAATCAGCCCCAGCATTTT.